Each of the 29 T cell receptor beta chains below was sequenced from the same sample in a study of blood T cell repertoires in COVID-19. The assay was immunoSEQ multiplex PCR, and TCRdb's table has in-frame clones only and misses some. The sample has under 250,000 clones; roughly 88% are singletons. Source material: peripheral blood. These receptors all stem from a woman under 40 with COVID-19, enrolled during active disease.

The chain joins TRBV7-8 to TRBJ1-1, with D possibly TRBD1 on 6 matching bases. Trimming stripped 5 bases from V and 5 bases from J, with 12 bases between. This CDR3 comprises 13 residues. Germline-derived CDR1 and CDR2 are SGHVS and FQNEAQ. The CDR3 DNA sequence: TGTGCCAGCAGCCCCAGGACAGTGACTGAAGCTTTCTTT. This sequence encodes CASSPRTVTEAFF.

This chain joins TRBV18 and TRBJ1-3; D is unclear. CDR1 and CDR2 (germline): KGHSH, LQKENI. Trimming cost V 1 base and J 0 bases, with 13 bases left between them. The CDR3 consists of 17 residues. CDR3 residues: CASSPRPGIHSGNTIYF. The CDR3 DNA follows: TGTGCCAGCTCACCACGTCCGGGAATCCACTCTGGAAACACCATATATTTT.

The gene calls are TRBV30 and TRBJ1-3, with D uncertain. Germline V gene data show CDR1 as GTSNPN and CDR2 as SVGIG (reference sequence). V was pared by 0 bases and J by 7 bases, with 16 bases between. The CDR3 loop spans 15 amino acids. CDR3 sequence reads: CAWSVRPAEGNTIYF. CDR3 DNA: TGTGCCTGGAGTGTCCGACCCGCCGAGGGTAACACCATATATTTT.

The CDR3 sequence: CASSALASSDEQFF. DNA for the CDR3: TGTGCCAGCAGTGCCCTGGCTAGTTCAGATGAGCAGTTCTTC. The genes are TRBV6-4 and TRBJ2-1; D uncertain. With 4 bases removed from V and 8 bases from J, the gap between germline ends came to 15 bases. The germline CDR1 and CDR2 sequences are MRHNA and SNTAGT. The CDR3 spans 14 residues.

The chain combines TRBV6-5 with TRBJ1-1; perhaps TRBD1 as D (6 bases). V was pared by 0 bases and J by 1 base, with 9 bases between. This CDR3 contains 15 residues. The germline CDR1 and CDR2 sequences are MNHEY and SVGAGI. The CDR3 coding sequence is TGTGCCAGCAGTTACTCGGACAGACCGAACACTGAAGCTTTCTTT. Translating it yields CASSYSDRPNTEAFF.

The chain has TRBV28 and TRBJ1-2, with D possibly matching TRBD1 (5 bases). V was trimmed by 5 bases and J by 1 base, leaving 5 bases between them. Looked up from germline, CDR1 is MDHEN and CDR2 is SYDVKM. The CDR3 contains 12 residues. The CDR3 region has the DNA TGTGCCAGCAGTGACAGTAACTATGGCTACACCTTC. It encodes CASSDSNYGYTF.

The CDR3 DNA reads TGTGCCAGCAGCAGTAAGGACAGGGCATACACTGAAGCTTTCTTT. It encodes CASSSKDRAYTEAFF. This rearrangement joins TRBV5-5 to TRBJ1-1; 8 bases fit TRBD1. The CDR3 length is 15 residues. V was pared by 4 bases and J by 3 bases, with 8 bases of the junction left unmatched. CDR1 is SGHKS and CDR2 is YYEKEE in the germline V gene (reference sequence).

The rearrangement links TRBV27 to TRBJ1-5, with D maybe TRBD1 (5 bases). V lost 7 bases and J 3 bases, leaving 16 bases between the germline ends. Germline V gene sequence: CDR1 MNHEY, CDR2 SMNVEV (reference sequence). The CDR3 spans 15 residues. The CDR3, as DNA: TGTGCCAGCAAATCGACGGACGGACACAATCAGCCCCAGCATTTT. Its protein product is CASKSTDGHNQPQHF.

This clone was found once. V is TRBV6-6 and J is TRBJ2-7; 12 nucleotides align to TRBD2. The CDR3 has 14 amino acids. With 2 bases clipped from V and 8 bases from J, the junction kept 4 bases outside the gene matches. Germline V gene lookup returns CDR1 MNHNY and CDR2 SVGAGI (reference sequence). CDR3: CASSYASGGDKQYF. The CDR3 DNA sequence: TGTGCCAGCAGTTACGCTAGCGGGGGGGACAAGCAGTACTTC.

The V and J genes are TRBV19 and TRBJ2-1; D may be TRBD1 (8 bases). The CDR3 is made up of 11 amino acids. The V gene's germline CDR1 is LNHDA and CDR2 SQIVND (reference sequence). The V and J ends lost 9 bases and 8 bases respectively, with 11 bases between them. The CDR3 bases are TGTGCCAGACAGGGGGGGGATGAGCAGTTCTTC. This gives the protein CARQGGDEQFF.

CDR3 sequence reads: CASSLGVGLAVGEETQYF. The CDR3 region has the DNA TGTGCCAGCAGCTTAGGAGTGGGACTAGCGGTGGGGGAAGAGACCCAGTACTTC. The chain links TRBV11-3 to TRBJ2-5, with 11 bases lining up with TRBD2. Germline trimming cut 1 base from V and 3 bases from J; bases unmatched to any gene: 10. The CDR3 spans 18 residues. Per the germline V gene, CDR1 is SGHNT and CDR2 is YENEEA. Based on the CDR3 plus reference TRBV11-3 and TRBJ2-5, the full variable domain is EAGVVQSPRYKIIEKKQPVAFWCNPISGHNTLYWYLQNLGQGPELLIRYENEEAVDDSQLPKDRFSAERLKGVDSTLKIQPAELGDSAVYLCASSLGVGLAVGEETQYFGPGTRLLVL.

The chain links TRBV9 to TRBJ2-1; 8 bases are shared with TRBD2. CDR3 length equals 14 residues. V lost 0 bases to trimming and J lost 9 bases; unmatched junction nucleotides: 5. CDR1 and CDR2 (germline): SGDLS, YYNGEE. The DNA of the CDR3 is TGTGCCAGCAGCGTAGGTCTCCGGGAGGGTGAGCAGTTCTTC. It yields the protein CASSVGLREGEQFF.

The chain joins TRBV11-3 to TRBJ2-3, with 12 bases that match TRBD2. Germline V gene lookup returns CDR1 SGHNT and CDR2 YENEEA. The CDR3 sequence is 18 residues long. V lost 1 base and J lost 0; bases outside the gene matches: 5. DNA of the CDR3: TGTGCCAGCAGCTTAGGTGGGACTAGCGGGCAAAGCACAGATACGCAGTATTTT. Amino acids: CASSLGGTSGQSTDTQYF. Using reference TRBV11-3 and TRBJ2-3 for the parts outside the CDR3, the full variable domain is EAGVVQSPRYKIIEKKQPVAFWCNPISGHNTLYWYLQNLGQGPELLIRYENEEAVDDSQLPKDRFSAERLKGVDSTLKIQPAELGDSAVYLCASSLGGTSGQSTDTQYFGPGTRLTVL.

This chain links TRBV5-1 with TRBJ2-1; D not resolved. This CDR3 contains 13 residues. V was shortened by 0 bases and J by 6 bases, with 7 bases between the two germline ends. Germline assignment: CDR1 SGHRS and CDR2 YFSETQ. This CDR3 is CASSLGESNEQFF. The DNA for the CDR3 is TGCGCCAGCAGCTTGGGCGAAAGCAATGAGCAGTTCTTC.

V gene TRBV9 combines with J gene TRBJ2-3, with a possible D match to TRBD1 (5 bases). V lost 0 bases, J lost 0 bases, and 8 bases lay in between. This CDR3 region has 15 residues. Germline V lookup: CDR1 SGDLS, CDR2 YYNGEE. The CDR3 is CASSVAQASTDTQYF. CDR3 DNA: TGTGCCAGCAGCGTAGCACAGGCTAGCACAGATACGCAGTATTTT. The full variable domain, with the rest looked up from reference TRBV9 and TRBJ2-3, is DSGVTQTPKHLITATGQRVTLRCSPRSGDLSVYWYQQSLDQGLQFLIQYYNGEERAKGNILERFSAQQFPDLHSELNLSSLELGDSALYFCASSVAQASTDTQYFGPGTRLTVL.

The chain carries TRBV10-2 and TRBJ2-7, with a tentative D call TRBD2 (6 bases). Germline lookup yields CDR1 WSHSY and CDR2 SAAADI. This CDR3 comprises 13 residues. The ends were cut back, 6 bases at V and 4 bases at J, with 13 bases in the middle. CDR3 in amino acids: CASRADYSYEQYF. DNA for the CDR3: TGCGCCAGCAGGGCGGACTATTCATACGAGCAGTACTTC.

V and J are TRBV2 and TRBJ2-1; D is ambiguous. With 8 bases removed from V and 8 bases from J, the gap between germline ends came to 10 bases. This CDR3 contains 11 residues. In germline, CDR1 is SNHLY, CDR2 FYNNEI. This CDR3 is CASCYDHEQFF. In DNA form, the CDR3 reads TGTGCCAGCTGCTACGATCATGAGCAGTTCTTC.

The rearrangement links TRBV21-1 to TRBJ1-1; the D call TRBD1 from the table was never checked on the DNA. TRBV21-1 is deemed a pseudogene. The CDR3 loop spans 17 amino acids. The CDR3 reads CASSKAGTGRKDTEAFF. Here the CDR3 DNA reads TGTGCCAGCAGCAAAGCGGGGACAGGGAGGAAGGACACTGAAGCTTTCTTT.

V usage is TRBV7-2 and J usage is TRBJ2-7, with 10 positions matching TRBD2. Germline V lookup: CDR1 SGHTA, CDR2 FQGNSA. The CDR3 is 16 residues long. With V trimmed by 3 bases and J by 4 bases, 9 bases remained unmatched. CDR3 sequence: CASSLAPLAGAYEQYF. The CDR3 region has the DNA TGTGCCAGCAGCTTGGCCCCCCTAGCGGGGGCTTACGAGCAGTACTTC.

The J gene is TRBJ1-5, the V gene TRBV7-2, with D unresolved. The V gene's germline CDR1 is SGHTA and CDR2 FQGNSA. This CDR3 has 16 residues. Trimming took off 1 base at V and 1 base at J, with 11 bases between the two ends. The CDR3, as DNA: TGTGCCAGCAGCTTAGGGTCCAGTTGGAGCAATCAGCCCCAGCATTTT. As protein: CASSLGSSWSNQPQHF. Combining the CDR3 with reference TRBV7-2 and TRBJ1-5 gives the whole variable domain GAGVSQSPSNKVTEKGKDVELRCDPISGHTALYWYRQSLGQGLEFLIYFQGNSAPDKSGLPSDRFSAERTGGSVSTLTIQRTQQEDSAVYLCASSLGSSWSNQPQHFGDGTRLSIL.

The chain combines TRBV2 with TRBJ1-5; TRBD1 aligns across 8 bases. With V trimmed by 7 bases and J by 3 bases, 5 bases remained unmatched. CDR3 length: 14 amino acids. Germline V gene sequence: CDR1 SNHLY, CDR2 FYNNEI. For the CDR3, the DNA is TGTGCCAGCAAGGGGACAGGCATCAATCAGCCCCAGCATTTT. It encodes CASKGTGINQPQHF.

The chain joins TRBV25-1 to TRBJ2-1; the D gene is possibly TRBD1 (6 bases). This CDR3 comprises 12 residues. Germline CDR1 reads MGHDK; CDR2 reads SYGVNS. V was pared by 5 bases and J by 10 bases, with 12 bases between. The CDR3 sequence is CASSPGTREQFF. For the CDR3, the DNA is TGTGCCAGCAGTCCCGGGACAAGGGAGCAGTTCTTC.

The chain couples TRBV7-9 to TRBJ1-2; 7 positions agree with TRBD1. V was clipped by 7 bases and J by 2 bases; unmatched bases: 1. Germline V CDR1 and CDR2: SEHNR, FQNEAQ (reference sequence). The CDR3 sequence is 12 residues long. The CDR3 sequence is CASKGANYGYTF. The CDR3 DNA reads as TGTGCCAGCAAGGGGGCGAACTATGGCTACACCTTC. Together with reference TRBV7-9 and TRBJ1-2, the CDR3 gives the full variable domain: DTGVSQNPRHKITKRGQNVTFRCDPISEHNRLYWYRQTLGQGPEFLTYFQNEAQLEKSRLLSDRFSAERPKGSFSTLEIQRTEQGDSAMYLCASKGANYGYTFGSGTRLTVV.

The chain carries TRBV9 and TRBJ2-1; D remains unclear. Germline lookup yields CDR1 SGDLS and CDR2 YYNGEE. V dropped 0 bases and J dropped 7 bases, with 5 bases sitting between them. The CDR3 is made up of 12 amino acids. The CDR3 DNA sequence: TGTGCCAGCAGCGTAGTTTCGAATGAGCAGTTCTTC. This sequence encodes CASSVVSNEQFF.

This chain joins TRBV9 and TRBJ2-5, with D possibly matching TRBD1 (6 bases). V lost 3 bases, J lost 2 bases, and 17 bases lay in between. This CDR3 spans 16 amino acids. Germline CDR1 and CDR2: SGDLS and YYNGEE. The CDR3, as DNA: TGTGCCAGCAGCGGAGGGAAAGGGGACATACAAGAGACCCAGTACTTC. Its protein is CASSGGKGDIQETQYF.

Concerning this clone: Other DNA sequences in the sample encode the same CDR3. The rearrangement links TRBV27 to TRBJ1-5; TRBD1 matches at 9 bases. Trimming at V came to 5 bases and at J to 2 bases, leaving 4 bases not matched to a gene. The germline CDR1 and CDR2 sequences are MNHEY and SMNVEV (reference sequence). This CDR3 is built from 15 residues. The CDR3 nucleotides are TGTGCCAGCAGTCGCGACAGGGGGGGCAATCAGCCCCAGCATTTT. This gives the protein CASSRDRGGNQPQHF.

The V and J genes are TRBV6-5 and TRBJ1-2, with D tentatively TRBD1 (6 bases). CDR3 length: 14 amino acids. Germline CDR1 and CDR2: MNHEY and SVGAGI. The V end lost 7 bases, the J end lost 6 bases, and 18 bases lay between the germline ends. The CDR3 coding sequence is TGTGCCAGCACCCAGTCGGGGGGCGTCCATGGCTACACCTTC. This sequence encodes CASTQSGGVHGYTF.

The chain has TRBV30 and TRBJ2-5; D may be TRBD1 (6 bases). This CDR3 comprises 14 residues. Trimming pared 0 bases from V and 1 base from J, leaving 9 bases between. CDR1 is GTSNPN, CDR2 SVGIG, per germline (reference sequence). The CDR3 spells CAWSVGGTQETQYF. In nucleotides, the CDR3 is TGTGCCTGGAGTGTAGGGGGAACCCAAGAGACCCAGTACTTC.

The chain carries TRBV6-5 and TRBJ1-2, with 8 bases that match TRBD1. The CDR3 spans 12 residues. Germline CDR1 and CDR2: MNHEY and SVGAGI. With V trimmed by 6 bases and J by 6 bases, 3 bases remained unmatched. The CDR3 reads CASSLTGDGYTF. CDR3 bases: TGTGCCAGCAGCTTGACAGGGGATGGCTACACCTTC.